This T cell receptor beta chain is drawn from a study of cytomegalovirus exposure and HLA in healthy donors. As concerns this clone: Its antigen is unknown.

The J segment lost 0 bases and the V segment lost 4 bases, leaving 8 bases of the junction unmatched. CDR1 and CDR2 (germline): GTSNPN, SVGIG (reference sequence). This CDR3 comprises 15 residues. Study-wide results and limits: According to reports, the classifier identified cytomegalovirus status with high specificity and sensitivity. Specificity for CMV antigens was confirmed in vitro for a few of the CMV-associated chains.

TCRdb's table, derived via immunoSEQ multiplex PCR, lists solely in-frame clones and lacks some. The data contain some 170,000 clones, about nine tenths of them singletons. Specimen: PBMCs. This sequence joins TRBV30 and TRBJ2-7, with 8 bases lining up with TRBD2. This sequence was found in a man younger than 30 in good health and CMV-seropositive. CDR3 amino acids: CAWNAAGGPSYEQYF. The CDR3 DNA reads TGTGCCTGGAATGCGGCGGGAGGCCCCTCCTACGAGCAGTACTTC. The whole variable domain, filled in from reference TRBV30 and TRBJ2-7, reads SQTIHQWPATLVQPVGSPLSLECTVEGTSNPNLYWYRQAAGRGLQLLFYSVGIGQISSEVPQNLSASRPQDRQFILSSKKLLLSDSGFYLCAWNAAGGPSYEQYFGPGTRLTVT.